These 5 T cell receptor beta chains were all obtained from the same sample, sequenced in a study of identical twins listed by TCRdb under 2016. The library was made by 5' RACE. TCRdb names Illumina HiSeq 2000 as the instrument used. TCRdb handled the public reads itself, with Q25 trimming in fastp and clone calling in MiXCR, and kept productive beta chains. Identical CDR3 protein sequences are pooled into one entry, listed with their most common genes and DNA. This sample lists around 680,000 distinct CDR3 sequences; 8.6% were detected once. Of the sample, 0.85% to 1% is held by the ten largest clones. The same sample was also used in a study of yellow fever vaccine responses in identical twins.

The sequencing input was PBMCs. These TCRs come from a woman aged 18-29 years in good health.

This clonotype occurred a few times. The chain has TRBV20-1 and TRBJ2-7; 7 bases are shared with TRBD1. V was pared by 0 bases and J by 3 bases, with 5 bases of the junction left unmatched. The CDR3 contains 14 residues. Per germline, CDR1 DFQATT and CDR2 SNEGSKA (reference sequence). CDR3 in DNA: TGCAGTGCTAGAGATCAGGACAGGATCTACGAGCAGTACTTC. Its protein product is CSARDQDRIYEQYF.

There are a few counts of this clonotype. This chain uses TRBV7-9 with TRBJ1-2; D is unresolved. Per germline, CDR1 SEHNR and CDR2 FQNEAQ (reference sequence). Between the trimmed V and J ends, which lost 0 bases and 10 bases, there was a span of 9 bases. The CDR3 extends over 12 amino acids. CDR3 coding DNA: TGTGCCAGCAGCTTAGCGGGAGGGCTCTACACCTTC. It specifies CASSLAGGLYTF. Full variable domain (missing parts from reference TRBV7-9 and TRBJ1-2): DTGVSQNPRHKITKRGQNVTFRCDPISEHNRLYWYRQTLGQGPEFLTYFQNEAQLEKSRLLSDRFSAERPKGSFSTLEIQRTEQGDSAMYLCASSLAGGLYTFGSGTRLTVV.

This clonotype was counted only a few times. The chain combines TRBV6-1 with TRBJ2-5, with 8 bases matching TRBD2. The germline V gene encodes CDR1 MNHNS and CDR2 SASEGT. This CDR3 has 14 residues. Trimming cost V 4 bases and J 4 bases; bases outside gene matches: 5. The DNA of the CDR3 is TGTGCCAGCAGTGTGGCTAGCGGGTCAGAGACCCAGTACTTC. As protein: CASSVASGSETQYF.

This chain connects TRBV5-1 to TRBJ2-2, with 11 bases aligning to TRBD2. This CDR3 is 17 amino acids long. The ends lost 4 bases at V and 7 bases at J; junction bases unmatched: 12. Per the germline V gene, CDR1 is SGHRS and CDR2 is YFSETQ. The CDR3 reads CASSPSIAGGPGGELFF. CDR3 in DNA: TGCGCCAGCAGCCCCTCTATAGCGGGGGGGCCCGGCGGGGAGCTGTTTTTT.

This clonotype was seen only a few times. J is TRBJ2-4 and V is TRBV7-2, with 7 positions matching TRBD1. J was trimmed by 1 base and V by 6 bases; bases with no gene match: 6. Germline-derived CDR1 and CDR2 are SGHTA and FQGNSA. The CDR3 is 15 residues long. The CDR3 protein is CASSDPQGAKNIQYF. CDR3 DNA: TGTGCCAGCAGTGACCCACAGGGGGCCAAAAACATTCAGTACTTC.